A single sample gave rise to the 18 T cell receptor beta chains below, sequenced in a study of beta chain features in type 1 diabetes. Study results and limitations: Significant though moderate, a shortening of TCRB CDR3s appeared in all four CD4+ subsets of Type 1 diabetes patients.

Expressed TCRB transcripts were sequenced after all isolated RNA was converted to cDNA. Generated by immunoSEQ multiplex PCR, the TCRdb table keeps only in-frame clones and is missing some. Altogether hundreds of thousands of clones are present, over 12% being singletons, with the ten largest covering approximately 0.015%. For these receptors, no antigen is known. The sample consisted of naive CD4+ T cells from blood. Receptors were obtained from a man between 18 and 35 years old with type 1 diabetes.

V is TRBV15 and J is TRBJ1-2; D remains unclear. CDR1 and CDR2 from the germline V gene are LNHNV and YYDKDF (reference sequence). The CDR3 spans 12 residues. V was shortened by 0 bases and J by 5 bases, with 4 bases between the two germline ends. CDR3 region: CATSRDRYGYTF. For the CDR3, the DNA is TGTGCCACCAGCAGAGATCGTTATGGCTACACCTTC.

J is TRBJ2-1 and V is TRBV5-1, with D perhaps TRBD2 (6 bases). CDR1 SGHRS and CDR2 YFSETQ come from the germline V gene. Trimming pared 4 bases from V and 1 base from J, leaving 12 bases between. The CDR3 loop spans 15 amino acids. The CDR3: CASSRIRGSYNEQFF. CDR3 in DNA: TGCGCCAGCAGCCGTATACGGGGGTCCTACAATGAGCAGTTCTTC.

As regards this clone: The same CDR3 can be traced to other DNA sequences in this sample. V is TRBV20-1 and J is TRBJ2-3; no clear D. The CDR3 is 10 residues long. The germline V gene encodes CDR1 DFQATT and CDR2 SNEGSKA (reference sequence). V lost 6 bases, J lost 3 bases, and 4 bases lay in between. The CDR3 nucleotides read TGCAGTGCCCGGACAGATACGCAGTATTTT. It codes for CSARTDTQYF.

This clone has only a few counts. One end of the junction does not line up with germline, which may come from a read error. The chain links TRBV30 to TRBJ2-1; 7 bases map to TRBD2. Germline CDR1 is GTSNPN and CDR2 is SVGIG (reference sequence). The CDR3 length is 14 residues. Here the CDR3 DNA reads TGTTCCTGCACCCGGGGGGACTCCTACAATGAGCAGTTCTTC. Translated: CSCTRGDSYNEQFF.

This clone has a handful of counts. V usage is TRBV27 and J usage is TRBJ1-3; 10 bases align to TRBD1. This CDR3 contains 16 residues. The J segment lost 1 base and the V segment lost 5 bases, leaving 5 bases of the junction unmatched. Germline CDR1 and CDR2: MNHEY and SMNVEV (reference sequence). CDR3 DNA sequence: TGTGCCAGCAGTATACAGGGACAGGGGTCTGGAAACACCATATATTTT. As protein: CASSIQGQGSGNTIYF.

Only one count was recorded for this clone. The same CDR3 arises from other DNA sequences in this sample as well. The genes are TRBV6-1 and TRBJ2-3; D gene ambiguous. This CDR3 contains 12 residues. V shed 3 bases and J shed 3 bases, with 4 bases lying between them. Germline values: CDR1 MNHNS, CDR2 SASEGT. The CDR3 here is CASSDYTDTQYF. The CDR3 DNA follows: TGTGCCAGCAGTGACTATACAGATACGCAGTATTTT.

This clone has just a few counts. V is TRBV6-5 and J is TRBJ1-1; D is perhaps TRBD1 (5 bases). The CDR3 has 13 amino acids. Trimming shortened V by 2 bases and J by 7 bases, and 11 bases separated the two germline ends. Germline lookup yields CDR1 MNHEY and CDR2 SVGAGI. In DNA, the CDR3 is TGTGCCAGCAGTTACCGTGGGGGGGGTGAAGCTTTCTTT. Protein: CASSYRGGGEAFF.

The V gene is TRBV30, the J gene TRBJ1-1; 8 bases map to TRBD1. CDR1 is GTSNPN and CDR2 is SVGIG in the germline V gene (reference sequence). With 1 base clipped from V and 5 bases from J, the junction kept 6 bases outside the gene matches. This CDR3 has 14 amino acids. The CDR3 region is CAWSDRTGRTEAFF. The CDR3 coding sequence is TGTGCCTGGAGTGACCGGACAGGGAGGACTGAAGCTTTCTTT.

This clone was observed a few times. The genes are TRBV5-1 and TRBJ2-7; 7 bases map to TRBD1. This CDR3 contains 17 residues. After removal of 0 bases from V and 0 bases from J, the junction contained 9 bases not matched to a gene. The V gene's germline CDR1 is SGHRS and CDR2 YFSETQ. CDR3 sequence: CASSLGGTVFGSYEQYF. In DNA form, the CDR3 reads TGCGCCAGCAGCTTGGGGGGGACAGTTTTCGGCTCCTACGAGCAGTACTTC.

The rearrangement uses TRBV7-2 and TRBJ2-2; 7 nucleotides align to TRBD2. With 0 bases clipped from V and 0 bases from J, the junction kept 1 base outside the gene matches. The CDR3 covers 16 residues. From germline, CDR1 is SGHTA and CDR2 FQGNSA. CDR3 amino acids: CASSLAAGANTGELFF. The DNA of the CDR3 is TGTGCCAGCAGCTTAGCTGCGGGGGCGAACACCGGGGAGCTGTTTTTT.

The chain combines TRBV15 with TRBJ2-7; D uncertain. Deletions cut 4 bases from V and 6 bases from J, with 7 bases between. The CDR3 has 11 amino acids. Looked up from germline, CDR1 is LNHNV and CDR2 is YYDKDF (reference sequence). The CDR3 reads CATSTYLEQYF. As DNA, the CDR3 is TGTGCCACCAGCACCTATCTCGAGCAGTACTTC.

The genes are TRBV30 and TRBJ2-7, with D uncertain. V lost 1 base, J lost 5 bases, and 12 bases lay in between. The CDR3 consists of 13 residues. Germline assignment: CDR1 GTSNPN and CDR2 SVGIG (reference sequence). The DNA of the CDR3 is TGTGCCTGGAGTGGTCTGCTAGTGCACGAGCAGTACTTC. Its protein is CAWSGLLVHEQYF.

The chain employs TRBV5-1 and TRBJ2-2; 12 bases are a match to TRBD1. The germline CDR1 and CDR2 sequences are SGHRS and YFSETQ. The CDR3 totals 17 residues. The J segment lost 3 bases and the V segment lost 3 bases, leaving 6 bases of the junction unmatched. The CDR3 reads CASSWGQGARYTGELFF. The CDR3 nucleotides read TGCGCCAGCAGCTGGGGACAGGGGGCTCGGTACACCGGGGAGCTGTTTTTT.

The rearrangement uses TRBV27 and TRBJ1-4; 8 positions agree with TRBD1. The ends lost 6 bases at V and 7 bases at J; junction bases unmatched: 7. This CDR3 comprises 14 residues. The germline V gene encodes CDR1 MNHEY and CDR2 SMNVEV (reference sequence). The CDR3 here is CASSPDRGTEKLFF. The CDR3 bases are TGTGCCAGCAGCCCCGACAGGGGTACTGAAAAACTGTTTTTT.

The chain employs TRBV5-1 and TRBJ2-1; 13 positions match TRBD2. This CDR3 has 16 residues. V trimming: 3 bases; J trimming: 5 bases; junction bases outside the gene matches: 5. Per the germline V gene, CDR1 is SGHRS and CDR2 is YFSETQ. The CDR3 protein is CASSSLTSGRNNEQFF. CDR3 DNA sequence: TGCGCCAGCAGCTCCCTGACTAGCGGGAGGAACAATGAGCAGTTCTTC.

Only a few counts were recorded for this clone. The chain is built from TRBV7-2 and TRBJ1-1, with TRBD1 matching 7 bases. The CDR3 consists of 15 residues. V gave up 2 bases and J gave up 1 base; unmatched junction bases: 4. Germline CDR1 is SGHTA and CDR2 is FQGNSA. CDR3 loop: CASSLLWTGNTEAFF. The CDR3 DNA follows: TGTGCCAGCAGCTTACTGTGGACAGGGAACACTGAAGCTTTCTTT.

This clone was picked up a small number of times. The chain carries TRBV2 and TRBJ2-1; D unclear. V was clipped by 4 bases and J by 3 bases, with 22 bases between them. The germline gives CDR1 SNHLY, CDR2 FYNNEI. The CDR3 loop spans 18 amino acids. The CDR3 DNA is TGTGCCAGCAGTGTGTGGTCCGAAACCCAGACTGACTACAATGAGCAGTTCTTC. Its translation is CASSVWSETQTDYNEQFF.

V is TRBV9 and J is TRBJ1-1; 7 bases agree with TRBD1. Trimming cost V 2 bases and J 6 bases; bases outside gene matches: 7. The length of the CDR3 is 14 residues. Germline CDR1 reads SGDLS; CDR2 reads YYNGEE. The CDR3 region has the DNA TGTGCCAGCAGCGTCGGGGCGGGGACAGCTGAAGCTTTCTTT. Translation: CASSVGAGTAEAFF.